This T cell receptor beta chain was sequenced for a study of blood T cell repertoires in COVID-19. Study at large: Samples taken during acute and convalescent COVID-19 were collected in the United States, Italy and Spain. In each case, the material was cDNA or gDNA derived from T cells, B-cell-depleted T cells, or PBMCs.

The ends were cut back, 4 bases at V and 8 bases at J, with 15 bases in the middle. CDR1 GTSNPN and CDR2 SVGIG come from the germline V gene (reference sequence). The CDR3 has 13 residues. Enrollment of patients from Seattle took place during active infection, with longitudinal follow-up. Per the authors' pipeline: Amplification with reference gene primers provided the estimates of nucleated cell counts. The data were produced by immunoSEQ multiplex PCR, yet TCRdb's version contains in-frame clones alone and is incomplete. V, J and clone size reflect that table, while D and trimming were determined from the DNA. The sample lists about 200,000 clones; 85% were seen once.

The chain uses TRBV30 and TRBJ1-5; no reliable D call. The TCR originated in a man aged 60 to 69 with COVID-19, enrolled during active disease. The source material was peripheral blood. The CDR3 sequence is CAWTGQPGEPQHF. The CDR3 coding sequence is TGTGCCTGGACCGGTCAGCCAGGTGAGCCCCAGCATTTT.